The 14 T cell receptor beta chains below all came from one sample that was sequenced in a study of T cells in localized non-small cell lung cancer. Sequenced by immunoSEQ multiplex PCR; TCRdb stores in-frame clones only, minus some. This sample carries about 59,000 clones, 80% to 90% of them seen once, and the ten largest clones take 20% to 25%. The material was peripheral blood, obtained before any cancer treatment. These receptors all come from a man between 40 and 70 years old with stage I squamous cell lung carcinoma.

The rearrangement joins TRBV5-1 to TRBJ1-2, with 8 nucleotides matching TRBD1. Germline CDR1 is SGHRS and CDR2 is YFSETQ. The J segment lost 6 bases and the V segment lost 0 bases, leaving 7 bases of the junction unmatched. This CDR3 has 15 amino acids. The chain's CDR3 is CASSLGADRGNGYTF. CDR3 coding DNA: TGCGCCAGCAGCTTGGGGGCAGACAGGGGTAATGGCTACACCTTC.

There are a few counts of this clone. The CDR3 here is CASSLGGTGRTDTQYF. The CDR3 region has the DNA TGTGCCAGCAGCTTAGGTGGGACAGGGCGCACAGATACGCAGTATTTT. The J gene is TRBJ2-3, the V gene TRBV11-3; 9 positions agree with TRBD1. This CDR3 comprises 16 residues. Per the germline V gene, CDR1 is SGHNT and CDR2 is YENEEA. With V trimmed by 1 base and J by 1 base, 3 bases remained unmatched.

This clone has just one count. This chain uses TRBV7-9 with TRBJ1-1; 8 nucleotides align to TRBD1. CDR1 SEHNR and CDR2 FQNEAQ come from the germline V gene (reference sequence). The J segment lost 6 bases and the V segment lost 1 base, leaving 4 bases of the junction unmatched. This CDR3 is 14 amino acids long. CDR3: CASSLGQGISEAFF. CDR3 DNA: TGTGCCAGCAGCTTAGGACAGGGGATTTCTGAAGCTTTCTTT.

This chain connects TRBV7-9 to TRBJ2-5, with D maybe TRBD2 (6 bases). V was trimmed by 1 base and J by 2 bases, leaving 11 bases between them. CDR1 and CDR2 from the germline V gene are SEHNR and FQNEAQ (reference sequence). The CDR3 spans 15 residues. In DNA, the CDR3 is TGTGCCAGCAGCTTAGGCATAGCGGCACAAGAGACCCAGTACTTC. Amino acids: CASSLGIAAQETQYF.

The CDR3 DNA reads TGTGCCAGCAGTGGCCGGGGGGCCTACTCTGGAAACACCATATATTTT. Translated: CASSGRGAYSGNTIYF. V usage is TRBV6-1 and J usage is TRBJ1-3, with D possibly TRBD1 on 6 matching bases. CDR1 is MNHNS and CDR2 is SASEGT in the germline V gene. V lost 4 bases to trimming and J lost 0 bases, with 13 bases between them. The CDR3 totals 16 residues.

In its sample, this clone was seen once. The chain couples TRBV19 to TRBJ1-1, with D tentatively TRBD1 (6 bases). Trimming removed 8 bases at V and 4 bases at J, with 14 bases between. This CDR3 spans 13 amino acids. Germline V gene data show CDR1 as LNHDA and CDR2 as SQIVND (reference sequence). The CDR3 loop reads CASCNRDITEAFF. DNA of the CDR3: TGTGCCAGTTGTAACAGGGACATCACTGAAGCTTTCTTT.

The J gene is TRBJ2-7, the V gene TRBV19, with 10 nucleotides matching TRBD1. CDR3 length: 17 amino acids. Per the germline V gene, CDR1 is LNHDA and CDR2 is SQIVND (reference sequence). The trim removed 5 bases at V and 2 bases at J, leaving 12 bases unmatched. In DNA, the CDR3 is TGTGCCAGTAGTTCTTCTGCCGGAGGACAGGGGGCCTACGAGCAGTACTTC. This codes for CASSSSAGGQGAYEQYF.

The rearrangement links TRBV5-1 to TRBJ2-1; a weak D match, TRBD1 (5 bases). Trimming removed 1 base at V and 6 bases at J, with 14 bases between. CDR3 length: 15 amino acids. Germline CDR1 SGHRS, CDR2 YFSETQ. CDR3 residues: CASSLQGVRSNEQFF. DNA for the CDR3: TGCGCCAGCAGCTTGCAGGGTGTGCGTTCCAATGAGCAGTTCTTC.

This clone was detected a few times. The rearrangement uses TRBV6-5 and TRBJ2-7; the D gene is possibly TRBD2 (5 bases). There are 16 residues in the CDR3. Trimming removed 0 bases from V and 1 base from J, with 13 bases in between. Germline V gene sequence: CDR1 MNHEY, CDR2 SVGAGI. The CDR3 is CASSYSSMRASYEQYF. As DNA, the CDR3 is TGTGCCAGCAGTTACTCGAGCATGAGGGCGTCCTACGAGCAGTACTTC.

The chain recombines TRBV27 with TRBJ2-3; 10 nucleotides align to TRBD2. Germline-derived CDR1 and CDR2 are MNHEY and SMNVEV (reference sequence). There are 15 residues in the CDR3. J lost 6 bases, V lost 4 bases, and 7 bases had no gene match. This chain's CDR3 is CASSSTSGAKDTQYF. In DNA form, the CDR3 reads TGTGCCAGCAGTTCCACTAGCGGGGCTAAGGATACGCAGTATTTT.

A single count supports this clone. The chain couples TRBV6-5 to TRBJ1-5; 7 bases match TRBD1. The CDR3 is 15 amino acids. With 6 bases clipped from V and 2 bases from J, the junction kept 7 bases outside the gene matches. CDR1 is MNHEY and CDR2 is SVGAGI in the germline V gene. CDR3 loop: CASSFDRAGNQPQHF. Here the CDR3 DNA reads TGTGCCAGCAGCTTCGACAGGGCTGGCAATCAGCCCCAGCATTTT.

The chain employs TRBV5-6 and TRBJ2-7, with 10 nucleotides matching TRBD1. With V trimmed by 4 bases and J by 2 bases, 3 bases remained unmatched. The CDR3 has 14 amino acids. Germline V CDR1 and CDR2: SGHDT, YYEEEE. CDR3 region: CASSGDRGAYEQYF. CDR3 DNA sequence: TGTGCCAGCAGCGGGGACAGGGGTGCCTACGAGCAGTACTTC.

Concerning this clone: At the DNA level, this CDR3 is encoded by other sequences in the same sample as well. This chain connects TRBV5-6 to TRBJ1-5, with D unclear. The CDR3 loop spans 12 amino acids. The germline V gene has CDR1 SGHDT and CDR2 YYEEEE. Trimming pared 0 bases from V and 7 bases from J, leaving 5 bases between. The CDR3 DNA is TGTGCCAGCAGCTTGGTAGACCAGCCCCAGCATTTT. This codes for CASSLVDQPQHF.

The gene calls are TRBV6-5 and TRBJ1-2, with D uncertain. V was clipped by 11 bases and J by 0 bases, with 13 bases between them. CDR1 MNHEY and CDR2 SVGAGI come from the germline V gene. The CDR3 loop spans 13 amino acids. DNA for the CDR3: TGTGCCGTCCGCTCGGATGCTAACTATGGCTACACCTTC. This sequence encodes CAVRSDANYGYTF.